Listed here are 17 T cell receptor beta chains from one sample, sequenced in a study of neurological immune-mediated disorders. TCRdb analysed the 5' RACE reads with MiXCR anew, one entry per CDR3 protein. The sample lists over 45,000 distinct CDR3 sequences; 3% to 4% were seen once. Sequences were obtained from CD4+ T cells from blood. Receptor source: a woman between 35 and 50 years old with multiple sclerosis.

This clonotype was seen ten or more times. This chain connects TRBV7-9 to TRBJ1-1; no definite D call. The germline gives CDR1 SEHNR, CDR2 FQNEAQ (reference sequence). Trimming shortened V by 4 bases and J by 0 bases, and 9 bases separated the two germline ends. The CDR3 loop spans 14 amino acids. The CDR3 protein is CASSWEPVNTEAFF. In DNA, the CDR3 is TGTGCCAGCAGCTGGGAACCGGTGAACACTGAAGCTTTCTTT.

This clonotype was detected many times. This rearrangement joins TRBV18 to TRBJ1-5; D is unclear. The ends were cut back, 6 bases at V and 0 bases at J, with 6 bases in the middle. Germline V gene sequence: CDR1 KGHSH, CDR2 LQKENI. The CDR3 is 13 amino acids. Here the CDR3 reads CASSPDSNQPQHF. The CDR3 nucleotides are TGTGCCAGCTCCCCAGATAGCAATCAGCCCCAGCATTTT.

This clonotype was counted ten times or more. The genes are TRBV4-2 and TRBJ1-2; D unresolved. Trimming took 0 bases from V and 2 from J, leaving 7 bases between them. The CDR3 is 14 residues long. Germline CDR1 LGHNA, CDR2 YNFKEQ. The CDR3 reads CASSQERGNYGYTF. The CDR3 nucleotides read TGTGCCAGCAGCCAAGAGCGTGGCAACTATGGCTACACCTTC.

This clonotype was counted at least ten times. The chain recombines TRBV6-5 with TRBJ1-4; no clear D gene. The CDR3 spans 14 residues. Germline V gene sequence: CDR1 MNHEY, CDR2 SVGAGI. Trimming stripped 6 bases from V and 8 bases from J, with 16 bases between. The CDR3 bases are TGTGCCAGCAGGAGGGCCCTAAGTGAGGAAAAACTGTTTTTT. This codes for CASRRALSEEKLFF.

In its sample, this clonotype was seen a few times. The rearrangement joins TRBV29-1 to TRBJ1-4, with D hard to call. CDR3 length equals 14 residues. V shed 5 bases and J shed 0 bases, with 10 bases lying between them. CDR1 and CDR2 from the germline V gene are SQVTM and ANQGSEA. Here the CDR3 reads CSVTTVATNEKLFF. CDR3 DNA: TGCAGCGTTACAACGGTCGCAACTAATGAAAAACTGTTTTTT.

This clonotype was counted many times. The V gene is TRBV20-1, the J gene TRBJ2-7, with 11 bases identical to TRBD1. The J segment lost 3 bases and the V segment lost 7 bases, leaving 5 bases of the junction unmatched. CDR1 and CDR2 from the germline V gene are DFQATT and SNEGSKA (reference sequence). This CDR3 is 13 amino acids long. CDR3 amino acids: CSGSGTGGYEQYF. The CDR3 bases are TGCAGTGGCTCAGGGACAGGGGGCTACGAGCAGTACTTC.

This clonotype occurred many times. The gene calls are TRBV29-1 and TRBJ2-3; 11 nucleotides match TRBD2. J was trimmed by 2 bases and V by 5 bases; bases with no gene match: 15. CDR1 is SQVTM and CDR2 is ANQGSEA in the germline V gene. CDR3 length: 18 amino acids. The CDR3 is CSVWSSGGPFLFTDTQYF. CDR3 nucleotide sequence: TGCAGCGTTTGGTCTAGCGGGGGGCCCTTCCTTTTCACAGATACGCAGTATTTT.

This clonotype was counted many times. This chain uses TRBV11-2 with TRBJ1-6; no clear D. With 0 bases removed from V and 7 bases from J, the gap between germline ends came to 7 bases. The CDR3 extends over 14 amino acids. Germline lookup yields CDR1 SGHAT and CDR2 FQNNGV. CDR3: CASSLDRSNSPLHF. CDR3 nucleotides: TGTGCCAGCAGCTTAGACAGGTCGAATTCACCCCTCCACTTT.

At least ten counts were recorded for this clonotype. This chain uses TRBV7-9 with TRBJ1-3, with a possible D match to TRBD1 (5 bases). The CDR3 covers 16 residues. CDR1 and CDR2 (germline): SEHNR, FQNEAQ (reference sequence). Trimming cost V 3 bases and J 4 bases, with 16 bases left between them. CDR3: CASSLAYKGRGNTIYF. The CDR3 coding sequence is TGTGCCAGCAGCTTGGCTTACAAGGGGCGAGGAAACACCATATATTTT. Filled out from reference TRBV7-9 and TRBJ1-3, the complete variable domain reads DTGVSQNPRHKITKRGQNVTFRCDPISEHNRLYWYRQTLGQGPEFLTYFQNEAQLEKSRLLSDRFSAERPKGSFSTLEIQRTEQGDSAMYLCASSLAYKGRGNTIYFGEGSWLTVV.

This clonotype showed up many times. The gene calls are TRBV25-1 and TRBJ2-7; D uncertain. V was cut by 9 bases and J by 1 base, with 16 bases left in between. The CDR3 consists of 14 residues. The germline gives CDR1 MGHDK, CDR2 SYGVNS. CDR3 protein: CARPPSSDSYEQYF. The CDR3 nucleotides read TGTGCCAGGCCACCCTCGAGTGATTCCTACGAGCAGTACTTC.

This clonotype appeared many times. The genes are TRBV5-6 and TRBJ2-7; TRBD2 agrees at 9 bases. V lost 4 bases and J lost 2; bases outside the gene matches: 10. The germline V gene encodes CDR1 SGHDT and CDR2 YYEEEE. The CDR3 runs to 16 residues. CDR3 in DNA: TGTGCCAGCAGCCCTCCCGGGAAGCGGGGGGCCTACGAGCAGTACTTC. Its translation is CASSPPGKRGAYEQYF. Full variable domain (rest looked up from reference TRBV5-6 and TRBJ2-7): DAGVTQSPTHLIKTRGQQVTLRCSPKSGHDTVSWYQQALGQGPQFIFQYYEEEERQRGNFPDRFSGHQFPNYSSELNVNALLLGDSALYLCASSPPGKRGAYEQYFGPGTRLTVT.

Many counts were recorded for this clonotype. The chain has TRBV20-1 and TRBJ2-1, with TRBD2 identical over 9 bases. CDR3 length: 13 residues. Germline trimming cut 5 bases from V and 8 bases from J; bases unmatched to any gene: 7. Germline-derived CDR1 and CDR2 are DFQATT and SNEGSKA (reference sequence). The CDR3 DNA reads as TGCAGTGCTGAGCGGGGGGCCTATGATGAGCAGTTCTTC. It specifies CSAERGAYDEQFF.

This clonotype was found a few times. The chain has TRBV7-4 and TRBJ1-5; D not resolved. The CDR3 covers 17 residues. Germline values: CDR1 SGHVT, CDR2 SQSDAQ. V lost 2 bases, J lost 0 bases, and 14 bases lay in between. CDR3 region: CASSLLPSGYSNQPQHF. The CDR3 bases are TGTGCCAGCAGCTTACTACCAAGCGGGTATAGCAATCAGCCCCAGCATTTT. Using reference TRBV7-4 and TRBJ1-5 for the parts outside the CDR3, the full variable domain is GAGVSQSPRYKVAKRGRDVALRCDSISGHVTLYWYRQTLGQGSEVLTYSQSDAQRDKSGRPSGRFSAERPERSVSTLKIQRTEQGDSAVYLCASSLLPSGYSNQPQHFGDGTRLSIL.

This clonotype was found many times. The chain recombines TRBV5-1 with TRBJ1-6; no reliable D call. The CDR3 has 16 residues. The germline V and J ends were trimmed by 0 bases and 10 bases, with 17 bases remaining between them. Germline V gene data show CDR1 as SGHRS and CDR2 as YFSETQ. CDR3: CASSLVPGRVGSPLHF. Written as DNA, the CDR3 is TGCGCCAGCAGCTTGGTGCCCGGGAGGGTCGGATCACCCCTCCACTTT.

At least ten counts were recorded for this clonotype. The V and J genes are TRBV5-1 and TRBJ1-1; D is possibly TRBD1 (6 bases). The CDR3 sequence is 18 residues long. Germline loops: CDR1 SGHRS, CDR2 YFSETQ. V lost 3 bases and J lost 2, with 23 bases in between. The CDR3 bases are TGCGCCAGCAGCTGGACGGACAGTAGGGTTTTTCTCAACACTGAAGCTTTCTTT. It yields the protein CASSWTDSRVFLNTEAFF.

The sample holds many counts of this clonotype. This chain connects TRBV20-1 to TRBJ2-3, with 8 bases fitting TRBD2. V lost 1 base to trimming and J lost 5 bases; unmatched junction nucleotides: 5. This CDR3 is built from 14 residues. Germline CDR1 reads DFQATT; CDR2 reads SNEGSKA (reference sequence). The CDR3 coding sequence is TGCAGTGCTAGAGCGGGGGGGCCGGGAGATACGCAGTATTTT. Amino acids: CSARAGGPGDTQYF.

This clonotype was picked up many times. The rearrangement joins TRBV7-2 to TRBJ1-3, with D perhaps TRBD1 (5 bases). This CDR3 has 16 residues. The V end was cut by 5 bases, the J end by 0 bases, with 14 bases between. The germline V gene encodes CDR1 SGHTA and CDR2 FQGNSA. Here the CDR3 DNA reads TGTGCCAGCAGCCCCTTCGCCGGGGGCTCTGGAAACACCATATATTTT. It is translated as CASSPFAGGSGNTIYF.